One sample yielded the 20 T cell receptor beta chains listed below, sequenced in a study of T cells in Graves' hyperthyroidism and ophthalmopathy. Template material for amplifying TCR beta CDR3 regions consisted of RNA transcripts. The primer set for the first-round RT-PCR of the TCR CDR3 was HTBI. TCRdb reprocessed the multiplex PCR reads via MiXCR and lists one record per CDR3 protein. The sample consists of some 270,000 distinct CDR3 sequences, roughly 13% of them appearing once. Material: blood. Receptors were obtained from a woman in her 40s with Graves' hyperthyroidism.

In this sample, this clonotype turned up many times. V gene TRBV7-9 combines with J gene TRBJ1-2; D uncertain. The germline V gene has CDR1 SEHNR and CDR2 FQNEAQ (reference sequence). Trimming shortened V by 1 base and J by 6 bases, and 12 bases separated the two germline ends. CDR3 length: 14 residues. Here the CDR3 reads CASSLVTYGNGYTF. In DNA, the CDR3 is TGTGCCAGCAGCTTAGTCACCTATGGGAATGGCTACACCTTC.

The chain recombines TRBV7-9 with TRBJ2-2; 14 bases align to TRBD2. The V and J ends lost 8 bases and 4 bases, in that order; junction bases with no gene match: 12. Looked up from germline, CDR1 is SEHNR and CDR2 is FQNEAQ (reference sequence). CDR3 length: 18 amino acids. The CDR3, as DNA: TGTGCCAGCGGGACCGGGACTAGCGGGAGTGAGGTCACCGGGGAGCTGTTTTTT. This translates into CASGTGTSGSEVTGELFF.

The V call is TRBV28, the J call TRBJ1-5; 8 bases are shared with TRBD1. The length of the CDR3 is 16 residues. Germline CDR1 reads MDHEN; CDR2 reads SYDVKM. V shed 7 bases, J shed 2 bases, and the junction held 10 bases outside the gene matches. The CDR3, as DNA: TGTGCCAGCAAACAAACAGGGGGGCTTGGCAATCAGCCCCAGCATTTT. Encoded protein: CASKQTGGLGNQPQHF. Variable domain in full (rest from reference TRBV28 and TRBJ1-5): DVKVTQSSRYLVKRTGEKVFLECVQDMDHENMFWYRQDPGLGLRLIYFSYDVKMKEKGDIPEGYSVSREKKERFSLILESASTNQTSMYLCASKQTGGLGNQPQHFGDGTRLSIL.

This clonotype has ten or more counts. This CDR3 reads CASSYRGLNTEAFF. CDR3 coding DNA: TGTGCCAGCAGTTACAGGGGGCTAAACACTGAAGCTTTCTTT. The chain has TRBV12-3 or TRBV12-4 and TRBJ1-1, with 9 positions matching TRBD1. The junction had 2 bases not matched to a gene; V was cut back by 4 bases and J by 2 bases. The CDR3 is 14 amino acids.

This clonotype was seen ten or more times. This rearrangement joins TRBV30 to TRBJ1-5; D gene unclear. The germline V gene encodes CDR1 GTSNPN and CDR2 SVGIG (reference sequence). There are 16 residues in the CDR3. The V gene lost 0 bases and the J gene lost 2 bases, with 14 bases spanning the gap. CDR3 amino acids: CAWSVGSPTGNQPQHF. DNA of the CDR3: TGTGCCTGGAGTGTAGGTAGCCCGACGGGCAATCAGCCCCAGCATTTT.

The V and J genes are TRBV20-1 and TRBJ2-7, with D perhaps TRBD1 or TRBD2 (5 bases each). In germline, CDR1 is DFQATT, CDR2 SNEGSKA (reference sequence). V lost 2 bases, J lost 2 bases, and 16 bases lay in between. The CDR3 has 15 amino acids. As DNA, the CDR3 is TGCAGTGCTAGACCGAGGGACCGTATAACCTACGAGCAGTACTTC. This gives the protein CSARPRDRITYEQYF.

This clonotype was counted a few times. With a much larger clone just one base away, this may be a read error. This CDR3 reads CASGMPGTEAFF. The CDR3, as DNA: TGTGCCAGCGGCATGCCAGGAACTGAAGCTTTCTTT. V gene TRBV28 combines with J gene TRBJ1-1; D is undetermined. V dropped 8 bases and J dropped 5 bases, with 12 bases sitting between them. The CDR3 runs to 12 residues. Germline-derived CDR1 and CDR2 are MDHEN and SYDVKM.

This clonotype occurred a few times. One end of the junction is discordant with germline, which a read error may explain. The V call is TRBV28, the J call TRBJ2-2, with 7 bases matching TRBD1. From germline, CDR1 is MDHEN and CDR2 SYDVKM. CDR3 size: 16 residues. The CDR3 region is CASSLWPTGAAGELFF. Written as DNA, the CDR3 is TGTGCCAGCAGTTTATGGCCCACAGGGGCCGCCGGAGAGCTGTTTTTT. The whole variable domain, remainder taken from reference TRBV28 and TRBJ2-2, is DVKVTQSSRYLVKRTGEKVFLECVQDMDHENMFWYRQDPGLGLRLIYFSYDVKMKEKGDIPEGYSVSREKKERFSLILESASTNQTSMYLCASSLWPTGAAGELFFGEGSRLTVL.

This clonotype has ten or more counts. The chain links TRBV6-1 to TRBJ1-6; D is possibly TRBD1 (5 bases). With 2 bases removed from V and 5 bases from J, the gap between germline ends came to 10 bases. This CDR3 has 15 residues. Germline CDR1 and CDR2: MNHNS and SASEGT. The CDR3 sequence: CASSEHGGHNSPLHF. Here the CDR3 DNA reads TGTGCCAGCAGTGAACACGGGGGACATAATTCACCCCTCCACTTT.

In its sample, this clonotype was seen many times. This rearrangement joins TRBV15 to TRBJ1-1; TRBD1 matches at 9 bases. Germline loops: CDR1 LNHNV, CDR2 YYDKDF (reference sequence). The V segment lost 0 bases and the J segment 3 bases; nucleotides outside the gene matches: 2. The CDR3 sequence is 15 residues long. The CDR3 spells CATSREQGAYTEAFF. The CDR3 nucleotides are TGTGCCACCAGCAGAGAACAGGGGGCATACACTGAAGCTTTCTTT.

This clonotype has a count of ten or more. This chain uses TRBV28 with TRBJ2-1, with D possibly called TRBD1 or TRBD2 (6 bases each). Trimming cost V 3 bases and J 5 bases, with 20 bases left between them. The length of the CDR3 is 17 residues. Germline V gene sequence: CDR1 MDHEN, CDR2 SYDVKM. In DNA, the CDR3 is TGTGCCAGCAGTTTTTGGGGCTGGGGGGCCGTACACAATGAGCAGTTCTTC. It encodes CASSFWGWGAVHNEQFF.

This clonotype has ten or more counts. The V call is TRBV6-1, the J call TRBJ1-1; D might be TRBD1 (5 bases). Trimming removed 4 bases from V and 11 bases from J, with 17 bases in between. Germline CDR1 MNHNS, CDR2 SASEGT. The CDR3 runs 13 residues. Here the CDR3 DNA reads TGTGCCAGCAGTGTGGGACTCTTCCTCGAGGCTTTCTTT. This encodes CASSVGLFLEAFF.

This clonotype was seen ten or more times. This sequence joins TRBV30 and TRBJ1-1; unclear D gene. With 2 bases removed from V and 0 bases from J, the gap between germline ends came to 1 base. The germline V gene has CDR1 GTSNPN and CDR2 SVGIG (reference sequence). The CDR3 totals 11 residues. CDR3 nucleotide sequence: TGTGCCTGGAGTTTGAACACTGAAGCTTTCTTT. It codes for CAWSLNTEAFF.

This clonotype was seen ten or more times. The rearrangement uses TRBV10-3 and TRBJ2-7, with D maybe TRBD1 (5 bases). Germline loops: CDR1 ENHRY, CDR2 SYGVKD. This CDR3 comprises 14 residues. Trimming took 3 bases from V and 6 from J, leaving 15 bases between them. The CDR3 protein is CAISDGQGYSEQYF. CDR3 nucleotides: TGTGCCATCAGTGATGGGCAGGGTTATTCCGAGCAGTACTTC.

V is TRBV18 and J is TRBJ1-4, with D possibly matching TRBD1 (5 bases). Germline V gives CDR1 KGHSH, CDR2 LQKENI. Trimming shortened V by 1 base and J by 1 base, and 10 bases separated the two germline ends. The CDR3 is made up of 16 amino acids. The CDR3: CASSPQGPLTNEKLFF. The CDR3 DNA sequence: TGTGCCAGCTCACCACAGGGACCCCTAACTAATGAAAAACTGTTTTTT.

The chain joins TRBV5-4 to TRBJ2-7; the match to TRBD1 covers 9 bases. With 4 bases clipped from V and 3 bases from J, the junction kept 8 bases outside the gene matches. Germline-derived CDR1 and CDR2 are SGHNT and YYREEE (reference sequence). The CDR3 is 15 amino acids. The CDR3 loop is CASSRDPGQGYEQYF. The DNA of the CDR3 is TGTGCCAGCAGCAGAGACCCGGGACAGGGCTACGAGCAGTACTTC. Variable domain in full (rest from reference TRBV5-4 and TRBJ2-7): ETGVTQSPTHLIKTRGQQVTLRCSSQSGHNTVSWYQQALGQGPQFIFQYYREEENGRGNFPPRFSGLQFPNYSSELNVNALELDDSALYLCASSRDPGQGYEQYFGPGTRLTVT.

This clonotype was counted ten times or more. V usage is TRBV7-2 and J usage is TRBJ2-3; the D is unclear. Germline-derived CDR1 and CDR2 are SGHTA and FQGNSA. CDR3 size: 14 residues. Trimming took off 5 bases at V and 4 bases at J, with 13 bases between the two ends. The CDR3 loop is CASSLTVNADTQYF. DNA of the CDR3: TGTGCCAGCAGCCTAACGGTTAATGCAGATACGCAGTATTTT.

This clonotype was observed many times. V is TRBV12-3 or TRBV12-4 and J is TRBJ2-5; TRBD2 is a possible D gene (5 bases). The CDR3 has 16 amino acids. Deletions cut 6 bases from V and 2 bases from J, with 19 bases between. CDR3 sequence reads: CASSKTTRAGQETQYF. The CDR3 DNA follows: TGTGCCAGCAGCAAAACTACGCGGGCAGGACAAGAGACCCAGTACTTC.

This clonotype was observed at least ten times. This chain links TRBV6-1 with TRBJ1-5; 7 nucleotides line up with TRBD1. Germline CDR1 and CDR2: MNHNS and SASEGT. V gave up 6 bases and J gave up 3 bases; unmatched junction bases: 8. The length of the CDR3 is 15 residues. The CDR3 DNA follows: TGTGCCAGCAGAGCACCGGGACAGATCAATCAGCCCCAGCATTTT. Amino acid sequence: CASRAPGQINQPQHF.

This clonotype was found a few times. The V gene is TRBV19, the J gene TRBJ2-3; no definite D call. Germline CDR1 is LNHDA and CDR2 is SQIVND (reference sequence). This CDR3 is built from 13 residues. V shed 3 bases and J shed 4 bases, with 8 bases lying between them. In DNA form, the CDR3 reads TGTGCCAGTAGTATCCGGACGGCAGATACGCAGTATTTT. This encodes CASSIRTADTQYF.